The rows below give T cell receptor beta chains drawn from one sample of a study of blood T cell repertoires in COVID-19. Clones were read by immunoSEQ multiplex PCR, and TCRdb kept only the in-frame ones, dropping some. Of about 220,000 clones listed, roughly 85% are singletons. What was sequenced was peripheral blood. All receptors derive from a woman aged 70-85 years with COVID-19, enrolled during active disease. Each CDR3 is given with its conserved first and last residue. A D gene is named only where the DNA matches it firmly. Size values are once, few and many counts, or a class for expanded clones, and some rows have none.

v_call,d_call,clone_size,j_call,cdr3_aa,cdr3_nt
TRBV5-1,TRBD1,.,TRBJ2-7,CASSSGQGRSLEQYF,TGCGCCAGCAGTTCCGGACAGGGGCGATCTCTCGAGCAGTACTTC
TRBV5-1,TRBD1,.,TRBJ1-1,CASSKTGGTEAFF,TGCGCCAGCAGCAAAACAGGGGGAACTGAAGCTTTCTTT
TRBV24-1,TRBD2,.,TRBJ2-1,CATSEWTSVGNEQFF,TGTGCCACCAGTGAGTGGACTAGCGTGGGCAATGAGCAGTTCTTC
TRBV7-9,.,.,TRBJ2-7,CASSVSGTGSLEQYF,TGTGCCAGCAGCGTCAGCGGGACAGGTTCCCTCGAGCAGTACTTC
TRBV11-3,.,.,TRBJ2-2,CASSAKPNTGELFF,TGTGCCAGCAGTGCAAAGCCGAACACCGGGGAGCTGTTTTTT
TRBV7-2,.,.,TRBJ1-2,CASSYGGGANYGYTF,TGTGCCAGCAGCTACGGGGGGGGCGCTAACTATGGCTACACCTTC
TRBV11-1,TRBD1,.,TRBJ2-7,CASRPDRVPYEQYF,TGTGCCAGCAGGCCCGACAGGGTCCCCTACGAGCAGTACTTC
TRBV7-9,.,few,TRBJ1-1,CASSYRPGTEAFF,TGTGCCAGCAGCTACCGCCCCGGGACTGAAGCTTTCTTT
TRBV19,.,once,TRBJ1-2,CASIKTGRNYGYTF,TGTGCCAGTATAAAAACAGGGCGCAACTATGGCTACACCTTC
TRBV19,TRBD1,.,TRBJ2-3,CASRRTGQGTDTQYF,TGTGCCAGTAGACGAACGGGACAGGGCACAGATACGCAGTATTTT
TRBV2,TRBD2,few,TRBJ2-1,CASTPSGLLREQFF,TGTGCCAGCACTCCTAGCGGGTTACTTAGGGAGCAGTTCTTC
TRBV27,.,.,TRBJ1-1,CASSSRGGTGTEAFF,TGTGCCAGCAGTTCCCGGGGAGGGACGGGTACTGAAGCTTTCTTT
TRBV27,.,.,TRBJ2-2,CASSSRQTRGELFF,TGTGCCAGCAGTTCCCGACAGACCCGCGGGGAGCTGTTTTTT
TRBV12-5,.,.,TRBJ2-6,CASGLGTGANVLTF,TGTGCTAGTGGTTTGGGGACAGGGGCCAACGTCCTGACTTTC
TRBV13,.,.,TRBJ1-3,CASSSSPTAQYSGNTIYF,TGTGCCAGCAGCTCTTCGCCGACAGCTCAGTACTCTGGAAACACCATATATTTT
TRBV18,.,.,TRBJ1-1,CASSPGVGGKAFF,TGTGCCAGCTCACCTGGAGTCGGGGGGAAAGCTTTCTTT
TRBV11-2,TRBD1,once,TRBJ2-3,CASSLGQGETDTQYF,TGTGCCAGCAGCTTAGGACAGGGTGAAACAGATACGCAGTATTTT
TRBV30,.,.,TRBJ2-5,CAWRIIVETQYF,TGTGCCTGGAGGATAATAGTTGAGACCCAGTACTTC
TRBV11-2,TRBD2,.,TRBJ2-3,CASSAGGDTQYF,TGTGCCAGCAGTGCGGGGGGAGATACGCAGTATTTT
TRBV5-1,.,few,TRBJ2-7,CASSLDLQDAYEQYF,TGCGCCAGCAGCTTGGATTTACAGGACGCCTACGAGCAGTACTTC
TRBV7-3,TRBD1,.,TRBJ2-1,CASSSIGTGYQFF,TGTGCCAGCAGCTCCATCGGGACAGGGTATCAGTTCTTC
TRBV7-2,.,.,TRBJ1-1,CASSPRRSGDTEAFF,TGTGCCAGCAGCCCGCGAAGGTCCGGGGACACTGAAGCTTTCTTT
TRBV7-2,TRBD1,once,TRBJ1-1,CASRAGGGPGAFF,TGTGCCAGCAGGGCAGGGGGCGGACCGGGGGCTTTCTTT
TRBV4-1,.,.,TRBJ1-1,CASSQETGLWNTEAFF,TGCGCCAGCAGCCAAGAGACAGGCCTTTGGAACACTGAAGCTTTCTTT
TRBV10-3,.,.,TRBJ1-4,CAIRADRATNEKLFF,TGTGCCATCAGAGCTGACAGAGCAACTAATGAAAAACTGTTTTTT
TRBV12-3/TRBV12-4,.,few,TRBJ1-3,CASSFQAGNTIYF,TGTGCCAGCAGTTTCCAGGCCGGAAACACCATATATTTT
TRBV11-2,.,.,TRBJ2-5,CASSLDARVAARGTQYF,TGTGCCAGCAGCTTAGATGCGAGGGTGGCCGCGCGGGGGACCCAGTACTTC
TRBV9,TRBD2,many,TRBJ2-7,CASSVAGTSGRGEQYF,TGTGCCAGCAGCGTGGCCGGGACTAGCGGGAGAGGCGAGCAGTACTTC
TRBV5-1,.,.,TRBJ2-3,CASSLGGDTQYF,TGCGCCAGCAGCTTGGGCGGAGATACGCAGTATTTT